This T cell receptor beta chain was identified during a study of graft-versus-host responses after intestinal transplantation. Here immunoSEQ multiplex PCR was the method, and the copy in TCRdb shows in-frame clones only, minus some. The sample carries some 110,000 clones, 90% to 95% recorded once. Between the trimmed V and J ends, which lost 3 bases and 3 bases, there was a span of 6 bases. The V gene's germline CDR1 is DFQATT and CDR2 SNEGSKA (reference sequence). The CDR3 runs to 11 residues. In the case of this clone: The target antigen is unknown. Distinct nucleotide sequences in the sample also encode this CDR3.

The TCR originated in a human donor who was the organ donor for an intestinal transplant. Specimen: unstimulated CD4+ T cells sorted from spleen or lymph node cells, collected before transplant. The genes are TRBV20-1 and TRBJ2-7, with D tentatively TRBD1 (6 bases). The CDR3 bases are TGCAGTGCTAGGGACAGCTACGAGCAGTACTTC. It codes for CSARDSYEQYF.